A single sample gave rise to the 14 T cell receptor beta chains below, sequenced in a study of read filtering for tumor transcriptome and immune sequencing. From about 0.4 ug of RNA, a library with molecular barcoded alpha/delta and beta/gamma adaptors was made. TCRdb re-called the reads with MiXCR, one entry per CDR3 protein. In the table there are about 61,000 distinct CDR3 sequences, approximately 20% of which are singletons. The specimen sequenced was a population of CD138-negative cells sorted from bone marrow. The receptor set was obtained from a donor at least 40 years old with multiple myeloma.

This rearrangement joins TRBV10-3 to TRBJ2-3; D gene ambiguous. V lost 2 bases and J 0 bases, leaving 3 bases between the germline ends. Germline CDR1 ENHRY, CDR2 SYGVKD. The CDR3 consists of 13 residues. Here the CDR3 DNA reads TGTGCCATCAGTGAGGGGAGCACAGATACGCAGTATTTT. It translates to CAISEGSTDTQYF.

This clonotype has a count of ten or more. CDR3 residues: CASIQMTPPASNEQFF. The CDR3 bases are TGTGCCAGCATCCAAATGACTCCACCCGCGTCCAATGAGCAGTTCTTC. The gene calls are TRBV6-1 and TRBJ2-1, with unresolved D. V was trimmed by 7 bases and J by 6 bases, leaving 22 bases between them. The CDR3 totals 16 residues. Germline V CDR1 and CDR2: MNHNS, SASEGT.

This clonotype was observed at least ten times. This chain connects TRBV6-1 to TRBJ2-1, with D hard to call. Per germline, CDR1 MNHNS and CDR2 SASEGT. The CDR3 has 15 amino acids. Trimming took off 4 bases at V and 8 bases at J, with 18 bases between the two ends. The CDR3 reads CASSGLGPNRDEQFF. The DNA for the CDR3 is TGTGCCAGCAGTGGCCTCGGCCCAAACCGCGATGAGCAGTTCTTC.

Comments on this clonotype: Just one base apart from a much larger clone, this may be a read error. The chain joins TRBV11-3 to TRBJ2-3; possible D gene TRBD1, 5 bases. Trimming shortened V by 6 bases and J by 4 bases, and 17 bases separated the two germline ends. This CDR3 region has 15 residues. Germline assignment: CDR1 SGHNT and CDR2 YENEEA. In DNA form, the CDR3 reads TGTGCCAGCAGTCCTAGAGCAGGGTTCGCAGATACGCAGTATTTT. Protein sequence: CASSPRAGFADTQYF.

There are many counts of this clonotype. The V and J genes are TRBV19 and TRBJ2-5; no reliable D call. With 5 bases removed from V and 4 bases from J, the gap between germline ends came to 14 bases. The CDR3 spans 14 residues. Germline loops: CDR1 LNHDA, CDR2 SQIVND (reference sequence). DNA of the CDR3: TGTGCCAGTAGTGGCAGGAGACCTTCAGAGACCCAGTACTTC. Its translation is CASSGRRPSETQYF.

A word on this clonotype: Just one base apart from a much larger clone, this may be a read error. The DNA for the CDR3 is TGTGCCACCACGGTGGGTGAAGATACGCGGTATTTT. Translating it yields CATTVGEDTRYF. The J gene is TRBJ2-3, the V gene TRBV15; D gene ambiguous. Germline V gene lookup returns CDR1 LNHNV and CDR2 YYDKDF (reference sequence). CDR3 length: 12 residues. Filled out from reference TRBV15 and TRBJ2-3, the complete variable domain reads DAMVIQNPRYQVTQFGKPVTLSCSQTLNHNVMYWYQQKSSQAPKLLFHYYDKDFNNEADTPDNFQSRRPNTSFCFLDIRSPGLGDTAMYLCATTVGEDTRYFGPGTRLTVL.

The rearrangement joins TRBV7-3 to TRBJ2-1, with no clear D. Germline CDR1 SGHTA, CDR2 FQGTGA. The CDR3 contains 13 residues. V lost 5 bases and J 6 bases, leaving 11 bases between the germline ends. The CDR3 region has the DNA TGTGCCAGCAGCCTATACGAAAGCAATGAGCAGTTCTTC. Its protein is CASSLYESNEQFF.

This chain links TRBV5-1 with TRBJ2-2, with D possibly matching TRBD1 (6 bases). The germline CDR1 and CDR2 sequences are SGHRS and YFSETQ. The CDR3 is made up of 15 amino acids. Trimming shortened V by 6 bases and J by 1 base, and 13 bases separated the two germline ends. CDR3 nucleotides: TGCGCCAGCAAACTAGGGGGAGAGAACACCGGGGAGCTGTTTTTT. Encoded protein: CASKLGGENTGELFF.

This clonotype was detected many times. The rearrangement joins TRBV6-2 or TRBV6-3 to TRBJ1-1, with TRBD1 as a possible D gene (6 bases). This CDR3 spans 13 amino acids. Germline-derived CDR1 and CDR2 are MNHEY and SVGEGT. V was trimmed by 0 bases and J by 11 bases, leaving 13 bases between them. The CDR3 DNA sequence: TGTGCCAGCAGTTACTCGAGGGGGGGTCAGGCTTTCTTT. This sequence encodes CASSYSRGGQAFF.

This clonotype came up many times. The chain links TRBV19 to TRBJ2-2; no clear D. Trimming left V 7 bases short and J 5 bases short, with 8 bases between. This CDR3 comprises 12 residues. Germline-derived CDR1 and CDR2 are LNHDA and SQIVND (reference sequence). Written as DNA, the CDR3 is TGTGCCAGTAATCAGATGACCGGGGAGCTGTTTTTT. Translated, it gives CASNQMTGELFF.

There are many counts of this clonotype. The gene calls are TRBV7-3 and TRBJ2-1; 10 nucleotides match TRBD2. This CDR3 has 15 amino acids. V lost 5 bases, J lost 6 bases, and 7 bases stayed unmatched. Germline V CDR1 and CDR2: SGHTA, FQGTGA. The CDR3 sequence: CASSPPSGRANEQFF. The CDR3 DNA reads TGTGCCAGCAGCCCCCCAAGCGGGAGGGCCAATGAGCAGTTCTTC.

This clonotype was counted many times. The gene calls are TRBV10-3 and TRBJ2-2; D is uncertain. Germline V lookup: CDR1 ENHRY, CDR2 SYGVKD. Trimming took off 2 bases at V and 1 base at J, with 8 bases between the two ends. The CDR3 length is 15 residues. CDR3 loop: CAISEGGRNTGELFF. CDR3 DNA: TGTGCCATCAGTGAGGGCGGCCGGAACACCGGGGAGCTGTTTTTT.

This clonotype turned up a few times. This chain connects TRBV18 to TRBJ2-7, with 9 bases lining up with TRBD1. Germline V lookup: CDR1 KGHSH, CDR2 LQKENI. Losses at the gene ends were 5 bases for V and 9 bases for J; bases not matched to a gene: 11. This CDR3 has 14 residues. This chain's CDR3 is CASSTTGTGSGQYF. CDR3 coding DNA: TGTGCCAGCTCAACTACCGGGACAGGGAGCGGGCAGTACTTC.

This clonotype was counted at least ten times. The chain is built from TRBV7-2 and TRBJ2-3, with 9 bases lining up with TRBD2. V shed 1 base and J 7 bases; nucleotides not matched to a gene: 9. Germline assignment: CDR1 SGHTA and CDR2 FQGNSA. The CDR3 length is 16 residues. The CDR3 DNA follows: TGTGCCAGCAGCTTAGAAGCGGGAGGACGCTCACATACGCAGTATTTT. This codes for CASSLEAGGRSHTQYF. Using reference TRBV7-2 and TRBJ2-3 for the parts outside the CDR3, the full variable domain is GAGVSQSPSNKVTEKGKDVELRCDPISGHTALYWYRQSLGQGLEFLIYFQGNSAPDKSGLPSDRFSAERTGGSVSTLTIQRTQQEDSAVYLCASSLEAGGRSHTQYFGPGTRLTVL.